What follows are 9 T cell receptor beta chains derived from one specimen sequenced in a study of T cells in Graves' hyperthyroidism and ophthalmopathy. There were TCR beta CDR3 regions amplified from RNA transcripts. HTBI primers were the set used in a first-round RT-PCR of the TCR CDR3. TCRdb reanalysed the multiplex PCR reads using MiXCR and keeps one entry per CDR3 protein. The table records hundreds of thousands of distinct CDR3 sequences, about 25% of them present only once. Sequencing was done on a sample of blood. These receptors originate from a man aged 35 to 55 with Graves' hyperthyroidism that later progressed to Graves' ophthalmopathy.

V gene TRBV2 combines with J gene TRBJ2-4; perhaps TRBD1 as D (7 bases). Deletions cut 7 bases from V and 6 bases from J, with 19 bases between. Germline CDR1 and CDR2: SNHLY and FYNNEI. This CDR3 spans 15 amino acids. CDR3 loop: CASIDGSGGLNIQYF. Written as DNA, the CDR3 is TGTGCCAGCATAGACGGGTCAGGGGGACTAAACATTCAGTACTTC. Full variable domain (missing parts from reference TRBV2 and TRBJ2-4): EPEVTQTPSHQVTQMGQEVILRCVPISNHLYFYWYRQILGQKVEFLVSFYNNEISEKSEIFDDQFSVERPDGSNFTLKIRSTKLEDSAMYFCASIDGSGGLNIQYFGAGTRLSVL.

This chain links TRBV7-2 with TRBJ2-7; D possibly corresponds to TRBD2 (6 bases). The V end lost 0 bases, the J end lost 0 bases, and 9 bases lay between the germline ends. The CDR3 has 15 residues. CDR1 and CDR2 (germline): SGHTA, FQGNSA. CDR3 DNA sequence: TGTGCCAGCAGCTTAGCGGCCGGGAGCTCCTACGAGCAGTACTTC. It is translated as CASSLAAGSSYEQYF.

The V gene is TRBV2, the J gene TRBJ1-1; 8 bases line up with TRBD1. There are 14 residues in the CDR3. Germline V gene sequence: CDR1 SNHLY, CDR2 FYNNEI. Germline trimming cut 4 bases from V and 2 bases from J; bases unmatched to any gene: 3. Here the CDR3 DNA reads TGTGCCAGCAGTGGGGCAGGGGGCAACACTGAAGCTTTCTTT. This sequence encodes CASSGAGGNTEAFF.

The chain links TRBV12-3 or TRBV12-4 to TRBJ1-2, with TRBD1 as a possible D gene (6 bases). CDR3 length: 13 residues. The V end lost 6 bases, the J end lost 3 bases, and 11 bases lay between the germline ends. This CDR3 reads CASSRTGYYGYTF. The CDR3, as DNA: TGTGCCAGCAGCCGAACAGGGTACTATGGCTACACCTTC.

This clonotype was detected many times. V is TRBV29-1 and J is TRBJ2-5; 8 bases map to TRBD1. V shed 4 bases, J shed 5 bases, and the junction held 6 bases outside the gene matches. Per the germline V gene, CDR1 is SQVTM and CDR2 is ANQGSEA. The CDR3 totals 13 residues. CDR3 sequence: CSVGQGLRETQYF. The CDR3 DNA follows: TGCAGCGTTGGACAGGGGTTGAGGGAGACCCAGTACTTC.

This clonotype was seen at least ten times. The chain has TRBV10-3 and TRBJ1-2; TRBD1 agrees at 9 bases. The V and J ends lost 4 bases and 7 bases, in that order; junction bases with no gene match: 4. CDR1 is ENHRY, CDR2 SYGVKD, per germline. The CDR3 covers 13 residues. DNA of the CDR3: TGTGCCATCAGTGGGACAGGGGTTCCTGGCTACACCTTC. Translating it yields CAISGTGVPGYTF.

This clonotype has more than one count but fewer than ten. The rearrangement links TRBV6-1 to TRBJ1-5; a weak D match, TRBD1 (6 bases). CDR3 length equals 14 residues. Per germline, CDR1 MNHNS and CDR2 SASEGT. V lost 6 bases and J lost 2, with 11 bases in between. CDR3 loop: CASRKTGRNQPQHF. For the CDR3, the DNA is TGTGCCAGCAGAAAGACAGGTCGCAATCAGCCCCAGCATTTT.

This clonotype was observed many times. The chain uses TRBV9 and TRBJ2-5; D call uncertain. V gave up 4 bases and J gave up 0 bases, with 10 bases separating them. CDR1 is SGDLS, CDR2 YYNGEE, per germline. The CDR3 length is 14 residues. The DNA of the CDR3 is TGTGCCAGCAGCCCCAACATTAACCAAGAGACCCAGTACTTC. Translation: CASSPNINQETQYF.

This clonotype was seen just once. This sequence joins TRBV6-5 and TRBJ2-2; 8 bases fit TRBD2. CDR3 length equals 15 residues. The germline CDR1 and CDR2 sequences are MNHEY and SVGAGI. V lost 0 bases to trimming and J lost 5 bases; unmatched junction nucleotides: 2. The CDR3 is CASSYSGGGTGELFF. CDR3 coding DNA: TGTGCCAGCAGTTACTCTGGCGGGGGGACCGGGGAGCTGTTTTTT.